This TCR beta chain is from a study of identical twins. Points from the study as a whole: Zero-insertion analyses were open to partial confounding by invariant MAIT and iNKT cells. An excess of low generation probability was shown by twin-shared out-of-frame alpha sequences. Conclusions were based on cross-sectional statistical analysis, without following the same donors.

A universal primer site was incorporated via template switching, and the cDNA contained unique molecular identifiers. Via MiXCR, TCRdb re-called the 5' RACE reads, giving one row per CDR3 protein. The repertoire holds 130,000 to 150,000 distinct CDR3 sequences, approximately 3.5% seen once, with 8.1% in the top ten. This clonotype was recorded many times. As yet, its antigen is unknown. The CDR3 spans 15 residues. CDR1 is LGHDT, CDR2 YNNKEL, per germline (reference sequence). V lost 4 bases, J lost 7 bases, and 8 bases stayed unmatched. This clonotype was obtained from a man younger than 35 in good health. Sequencing was performed on memory T cells sorted from blood. This chain connects TRBV3-1 to TRBJ2-1; 9 bases agree with TRBD1. CDR3 nucleotide sequence: TGTGCCAGCAGCCTTTCCGGGACAGGGATAAATGAGCAGTTCTTC. It codes for CASSLSGTGINEQFF.